A single sample gave rise to the 31 T cell receptor beta chains below, sequenced in a study of T cell changes during pregnancy in multiple sclerosis. Method: immunoSEQ multiplex PCR; TCRdb's copy keeps in-frame clones and lacks some. The sample has roughly 48,000 clones, about 93% seen once; the top ten hold more than 0.45%. The specimen comprised CD4+ T cells from peripheral blood mononuclear cells, sampled in the first trimester of pregnancy. Receptors were obtained from a female donor with multiple sclerosis, enrolled in a pregnancy study.

This clone appeared a single time. V usage is TRBV2 and J usage is TRBJ1-1; perhaps TRBD1 as D (6 bases). The length of the CDR3 is 15 residues. V was pared by 7 bases and J by 1 base, with 16 bases between. The germline CDR1 and CDR2 sequences are SNHLY and FYNNEI. CDR3 DNA sequence: TGTGCCAGCAAAGGGAGCAGGGGTGCGAACACTGAAGCTTTCTTT. The encoded protein is CASKGSRGANTEAFF.

The rearrangement links TRBV30 to TRBJ1-5, with TRBD1 identical over 8 bases. This CDR3 is 13 amino acids long. Unmatched junction bases numbered 7, after V lost 7 bases and J lost 5 bases. Germline-derived CDR1 and CDR2 are GTSNPN and SVGIG (reference sequence). The CDR3 loop is CAFGTGLHQPQHF. The CDR3 nucleotides read TGTGCCTTCGGGACAGGCCTCCATCAGCCCCAGCATTTT.

The chain couples TRBV7-2 to TRBJ2-7, with no clear D. The CDR3 has 12 amino acids. The V gene lost 8 bases and the J gene lost 1 base, with 9 bases spanning the gap. Germline lookup yields CDR1 SGHTA and CDR2 FQGNSA. CDR3 region: CASETSSYEQYF. DNA for the CDR3: TGTGCCAGCGAGACTTCTTCCTACGAGCAGTACTTC.

The chain is built from TRBV18 and TRBJ2-3; a possible D gene is TRBD1 (5 bases). CDR1 and CDR2 (germline): KGHSH, LQKENI. V gave up 4 bases and J gave up 6 bases, with 20 bases separating them. The CDR3 covers 16 residues. For the CDR3, the DNA is TGTGCCAGCTCACGTACTGCCCCCTCAGGGATCGATACGCAGTATTTT. Its translation is CASSRTAPSGIDTQYF.

This chain joins TRBV19 and TRBJ1-2; 8 bases map to TRBD1. This CDR3 contains 15 residues. CDR1 and CDR2 from the germline V gene are LNHDA and SQIVND (reference sequence). V lost 7 bases to trimming and J lost 6 bases; unmatched junction nucleotides: 13. CDR3 coding DNA: TGTGCCAGTAAGTCCCTTGAGACAGGGGATCATGGCTACACCTTC. Its protein product is CASKSLETGDHGYTF.

CDR3 nucleotide sequence: TGTGCCAGCAGCGAAACCGGGACAGGGGGCTCCTACGAGCAGTACTTC. It translates to CASSETGTGGSYEQYF. The chain couples TRBV5-4 to TRBJ2-7; 11 bases are a match to TRBD1. J gave up 0 bases and V 4 bases, and 6 bases lay outside the gene matches. This CDR3 comprises 16 residues. Per the germline V gene, CDR1 is SGHNT and CDR2 is YYREEE (reference sequence).

The chain carries TRBV30 and TRBJ1-1; TRBD1 agrees at 8 bases. This CDR3 is built from 10 residues. From germline, CDR1 is GTSNPN and CDR2 SVGIG (reference sequence). Unmatched junction bases numbered 5, after V lost 5 bases and J lost 12 bases. The CDR3 nucleotides are TGTGCCTGGGGGGACAGGCAGACTTTCTTT. Encoded protein: CAWGDRQTFF.

The CDR3 reads CASSEALLRRGGYNEQFF. The CDR3 DNA is TGTGCCAGCAGTGAAGCGCTTCTGAGGCGGGGGGGCTACAATGAGCAGTTCTTC. The genes are TRBV6-1 and TRBJ2-1; 9 nucleotides line up with TRBD2. With V trimmed by 0 bases and J by 3 bases, 9 bases remained unmatched. The CDR3 covers 18 residues. The germline V gene encodes CDR1 MNHNS and CDR2 SASEGT.

CDR3 bases: TGTGCCTGGAGTCAGGGCGGGGGTCAGCCCCAGCATTTT. Protein: CAWSQGGGQPQHF. V usage is TRBV30 and J usage is TRBJ1-5, with D possibly TRBD1 on 5 matching bases. The germline V and J ends were trimmed by 2 bases and 6 bases, with 11 bases remaining between them. Germline V CDR1 and CDR2: GTSNPN, SVGIG (reference sequence). This CDR3 spans 13 amino acids. Full variable domain (missing parts from reference TRBV30 and TRBJ1-5): SQTIHQWPATLVQPVGSPLSLECTVEGTSNPNLYWYRQAAGRGLQLLFYSVGIGQISSEVPQNLSASRPQDRQFILSSKKLLLSDSGFYLCAWSQGGGQPQHFGDGTRLSIL.

The chain is built from TRBV11-2 and TRBJ1-4, with D unresolved. Trimming stripped 2 bases from V and 4 bases from J, with 17 bases between. The CDR3 extends over 17 amino acids. Germline CDR1 and CDR2: SGHAT and FQNNGV. CDR3 nucleotides: TGTGCCAGCAGCTTAACTGGTAAACCGCGAAGTAATGAAAAACTGTTTTTT. As protein: CASSLTGKPRSNEKLFF.

The gene calls are TRBV12-5 and TRBJ1-2; TRBD1 is a possible D gene (5 bases). The V and J ends lost 0 bases and 4 bases respectively, with 15 bases between them. Per germline, CDR1 LGHNT and CDR2 FRNRAP. This CDR3 is built from 16 residues. In DNA, the CDR3 is TGTGCTAGTGGTTTGGTAGTCGGGGGAAGGGGCTATGGCTACACCTTC. Protein: CASGLVVGGRGYGYTF.

The genes are TRBV18 and TRBJ1-5; D uncertain. The CDR3 is 15 amino acids. Germline CDR1 KGHSH, CDR2 LQKENI. The V and J ends lost 0 bases and 4 bases respectively, with 10 bases between them. CDR3 sequence reads: CASSPPGDGNQPQHF. CDR3 nucleotides: TGTGCCAGCTCACCACCCGGGGATGGAAATCAGCCCCAGCATTTT.

The genes are TRBV30 and TRBJ2-3; 13 bases agree with TRBD2. J was trimmed by 1 base and V by 3 bases; bases with no gene match: 22. CDR1 GTSNPN and CDR2 SVGIG come from the germline V gene (reference sequence). CDR3 length: 22 amino acids. DNA for the CDR3: TGTGCCTGGAGAGCATACGGCCTCGGACTAGCGGGGGTCCCCAATGGCACAGATACGCAGTATTTT. Protein product: CAWRAYGLGLAGVPNGTDTQYF.

In DNA, the CDR3 is TGTGCCAGTAGTATAGGCCCGGGTTCCTACGAGCAGTACTTC. Its translation: CASSIGPGSYEQYF. J is TRBJ2-7 and V is TRBV19; D call uncertain. V was pared by 1 base and J by 1 base, with 8 bases between. Germline V gene data show CDR1 as LNHDA and CDR2 as SQIVND (reference sequence). This CDR3 has 14 amino acids.

V usage is TRBV7-6 and J usage is TRBJ2-1, with 9 bases identical to TRBD1. CDR3 length: 16 residues. Germline loops: CDR1 SGHVS, CDR2 FNYEAQ. V trimming: 2 bases; J trimming: 4 bases; junction bases outside the gene matches: 6. The CDR3 sequence is CASSLWDRALYNEQFF. The CDR3 nucleotides read TGTGCCAGCAGCTTATGGGACAGGGCCCTATACAATGAGCAGTTCTTC.

The table lists this clone with a count of one. The chain is built from TRBV6-5 and TRBJ2-7, with 10 bases aligning to TRBD1. The CDR3 runs 16 residues. The V gene end was trimmed by 2 bases and the J gene end by 2 bases; junction bases not matched to a gene: 6. Germline CDR1 MNHEY, CDR2 SVGAGI. CDR3 region: CASSYRQGQGAYEQYF. The CDR3, as DNA: TGTGCCAGCAGTTACCGCCAAGGACAGGGGGCCTACGAGCAGTACTTC.

This clone was seen only once. The chain joins TRBV14 to TRBJ2-7, with D perhaps TRBD1 (6 bases). CDR1 SGHDN and CDR2 FVKESK come from the germline V gene. This CDR3 contains 13 residues. Trimming pared 4 bases from V and 2 bases from J, leaving 9 bases between. The CDR3 coding sequence is TGTGCCAGCAGCCTGGACAGAGCCTACGAGCAGTACTTC. It is translated as CASSLDRAYEQYF.

This chain links TRBV29-1 with TRBJ1-1, with D possibly matching TRBD1 (5 bases). Trimming cost V 3 bases and J 1 base, with 6 bases left between them. Germline lookup yields CDR1 SQVTM and CDR2 ANQGSEA. The CDR3 is 12 amino acids. The CDR3 DNA reads as TGCAGCGTTGATGACAGGAACACTGAAGCTTTCTTT. It specifies CSVDDRNTEAFF.

The rearrangement links TRBV6-1 to TRBJ1-4; TRBD1 is a possible D gene (5 bases). The CDR3 length is 15 residues. The germline V and J ends were trimmed by 7 bases and 7 bases, with 19 bases remaining between them. Germline assignment: CDR1 MNHNS and CDR2 SASEGT. The CDR3 DNA sequence: TGTGCCAGCACCCCCCCGGGGAGGGACGGTGAAAAACTGTTTTTT. Translation: CASTPPGRDGEKLFF.

The chain couples TRBV4-1 to TRBJ2-7; 8 bases line up with TRBD2. The V and J ends lost 1 base and 5 bases, in that order; junction bases with no gene match: 16. Germline V gene lookup returns CDR1 MGHRA and CDR2 YSYEKL. The CDR3 is made up of 18 amino acids. CDR3 sequence reads: CASSQAADPGLVMHEQYF. CDR3 sequence (DNA): TGCGCCAGCAGCCAAGCTGCTGATCCGGGACTAGTAATGCACGAGCAGTACTTC.

The CDR3 DNA reads as TGTGCCAGTAGTATCTCGAGCTCCTACGAGCAGTACTTC. It translates to CASSISSSYEQYF. The chain has TRBV19 and TRBJ2-7; D unclear. Germline assignment: CDR1 LNHDA and CDR2 SQIVND (reference sequence). CDR3 size: 13 residues. The germline V and J ends were trimmed by 3 bases and 0 bases, with 6 bases remaining between them.

J is TRBJ1-1 and V is TRBV5-1; TRBD1 aligns across 8 bases. The CDR3 extends over 15 amino acids. Trimming took 2 bases from V and 1 from J; bases not matched to a gene: 4. CDR1 is SGHRS and CDR2 is YFSETQ in the germline V gene. The CDR3 coding sequence is TGCGCCAGCAGCTTACATGGGACAGGGAACACTGAAGCTTTCTTT. Protein: CASSLHGTGNTEAFF.

The gene calls are TRBV19 and TRBJ1-5; possibly TRBD1 for D (5 bases). This CDR3 is 14 amino acids long. Germline CDR1 LNHDA, CDR2 SQIVND (reference sequence). Trimming removed 5 bases at V and 6 bases at J, with 14 bases between. CDR3: CASSEQGRGQPQHF. The DNA of the CDR3 is TGTGCCAGTAGTGAGCAGGGTCGCGGTCAGCCCCAGCATTTT. Full variable domain (missing parts from reference TRBV19 and TRBJ1-5): DGGITQSPKYLFRKEGQNVTLSCEQNLNHDAMYWYRQDPGQGLRLIYYSQIVNDFQKGDIAEGYSVSREKKESFPLTVTSAQKNPTAFYLCASSEQGRGQPQHFGDGTRLSIL.

This rearrangement joins TRBV7-9 to TRBJ2-5; 9 bases are a match to TRBD2. V shed 1 base, J shed 1 base, and the junction held 7 bases outside the gene matches. Germline loops: CDR1 SEHNR, CDR2 FQNEAQ (reference sequence). The CDR3 consists of 17 residues. The CDR3 DNA reads TGTGCCAGCAGCTTAGGGCAGCGGGGGGACACCCAAGAGACCCAGTACTTC. Encoded protein: CASSLGQRGDTQETQYF.

The chain couples TRBV5-1 to TRBJ2-1; 8 bases line up with TRBD2. CDR1 is SGHRS and CDR2 is YFSETQ in the germline V gene. The CDR3 spans 19 residues. With 2 bases clipped from V and 0 bases from J, the junction kept 13 bases outside the gene matches. CDR3 nucleotides: TGCGCCAGCAGCTTCCGAGGTAGCGGGGCGCAGAGCTCCTACAATGAGCAGTTCTTC. Translated, it gives CASSFRGSGAQSSYNEQFF. Looking up the rest from reference TRBV5-1 and TRBJ2-1 gives the full variable domain: KAGVTQTPRYLIKTRGQQVTLSCSPISGHRSVSWYQQTPGQGLQFLFEYFSETQRNKGNFPGRFSGRQFSNSRSEMNVSTLELGDSALYLCASSFRGSGAQSSYNEQFFGPGTRLTVL.

The chain is built from TRBV5-1 and TRBJ1-4; D unresolved. The germline V gene encodes CDR1 SGHRS and CDR2 YFSETQ. V was shortened by 0 bases and J by 7 bases, with 13 bases between the two germline ends. The CDR3 runs 15 residues. CDR3 sequence reads: CASSLARAGGEKLFF. The CDR3 region has the DNA TGCGCCAGCAGCTTGGCCCGGGCCGGAGGTGAAAAACTGTTTTTT.

A single count supports this clone. CDR3 in amino acids: CASSLSFSVYNEQFF. The CDR3 nucleotides read TGTGCCAGCAGCTTATCCTTTTCTGTTTACAATGAGCAGTTCTTC. The chain links TRBV7-3 to TRBJ2-1, with D unclear. Germline V CDR1 and CDR2: SGHTA, FQGTGA. CDR3 length: 15 amino acids. Trimming removed 2 bases from V and 4 bases from J, with 12 bases in between.

This rearrangement joins TRBV12-5 to TRBJ2-1; perhaps TRBD2 as D (6 bases). The V gene's germline CDR1 is LGHNT and CDR2 FRNRAP. This CDR3 has 19 residues. Trimming removed 0 bases at V and 3 bases at J, with 21 bases between. The CDR3 reads CASGLVEKFSGVNYNEQFF. CDR3 nucleotide sequence: TGTGCTAGTGGTTTGGTAGAGAAGTTTTCGGGGGTCAACTACAATGAGCAGTTCTTC.

The chain is built from TRBV30 and TRBJ1-5; the match to TRBD1 covers 7 bases. CDR3 size: 13 residues. Germline-derived CDR1 and CDR2 are GTSNPN and SVGIG (reference sequence). V lost 5 bases and J lost 3; bases outside the gene matches: 4. The CDR3 reads CAWAGGDNQPQHF. The CDR3 DNA follows: TGTGCCTGGGCAGGGGGTGACAATCAGCCCCAGCATTTT.

The chain couples TRBV2 to TRBJ1-6; D remains ambiguous. There are 14 residues in the CDR3. With 3 bases removed from V and 4 bases from J, the gap between germline ends came to 7 bases. Germline-derived CDR1 and CDR2 are SNHLY and FYNNEI. This chain's CDR3 is CASSEGRYNSPLHF. The DNA of the CDR3 is TGTGCCAGCAGTGAGGGGAGGTATAATTCACCCCTCCACTTT.

The chain uses TRBV6-4 and TRBJ1-2; weak D call: TRBD1 (5 bases). The V end lost 6 bases, the J end lost 8 bases, and 10 bases lay between the germline ends. The CDR3 is 11 residues long. In germline, CDR1 is MRHNA, CDR2 SNTAGT. CDR3 nucleotides: TGTGCCAGCAGGGGGGGAGGCGGCTACACCTTC. It translates to CASRGGGGYTF.